This T cell receptor (beta chain) was recorded in a study of long-term antiretroviral therapy in people with HIV. General study results and limits: Control repertoires displayed wider CDR3 length ranges than the HIV repertoires. Post-treatment diversity went higher with ART but stayed below transplant donor controls.

In regard to this clone: The antigen is not known.

The CDR3 has 18 residues. The germline V and J ends were trimmed by 3 bases and 7 bases, with 28 bases remaining between them. CDR1 is LGHNA and CDR2 is YSLEER in the germline V gene. Run at survey level, the immunoSEQ assay was version v3.0. The repertoire was sequenced with immunoSEQ multiplex PCR; TCRdb's copy has only in-frame clones and lacks some. The sample lists 14,000 or so clones; 88% were seen once. Every donor contributed at least one pre-ART and at least two post-ART PBMC samples. HIV-positive participants all received treatment in the United States. The chain carries TRBV4-3 and TRBJ2-7; D tentatively fits TRBD1 or TRBD2 (5 bases each). The sequences come from unsorted PBMCs, collected 6.2 years after starting antiretroviral therapy. This TCR came from a man between 35 and 55 years old with HIV. The CDR3 here is CASSQSSDQTLDEGEQYF. CDR3 nucleotide sequence: TGCGCCAGCAGCCAGAGTAGTGATCAAACCCTCGACGAGGGGGAGCAGTACTTC.